These 24 T cell receptor beta chains share one sample of origin, sequenced in a study of blood T cells in healthy people across ages. PCR was performed a second time for roughly 7 to 12 cycles using a sample-barcoded 5' primer and a J-beta primer mix. TCRdb analysed the 5' RACE reads with MiXCR anew, one entry per CDR3 protein. The table lists just under 900,000 distinct CDR3 sequences, around 26% of them singletons. The specimen sequenced was blood. The source is a woman older than 75 in good health.

The genes are TRBV10-3 and TRBJ1-1, with D maybe TRBD1 (5 bases). Germline V gene data show CDR1 as ENHRY and CDR2 as SYGVKD. The germline V and J ends were trimmed by 8 bases and 5 bases, with 12 bases remaining between them. This CDR3 comprises 12 residues. CDR3 in amino acids: CAIGRDGTEAFF. CDR3 coding DNA: TGTGCCATCGGTAGGGACGGAACTGAAGCTTTCTTT.

In regard to this clonotype: An end of the junction does not agree with germline; a read error may underlie this. V gene TRBV11-2 combines with J gene TRBJ2-3; TRBD2 agrees at 7 bases. CDR1 is SGHAT, CDR2 FQNNGV, per germline. The CDR3 contains 15 residues. The CDR3 loop is CTSSQSGGLTDTQYF. As DNA, the CDR3 is TGTACCAGCAGCCAATCGGGAGGACTCACAGATACGCAGTATTTT.

This clonotype appeared many times. The chain is built from TRBV7-2 and TRBJ2-5; D may be TRBD1 or TRBD2 (5 bases each). Per germline, CDR1 SGHTA and CDR2 FQGNSA. Trimming removed 3 bases at V and 5 bases at J, with 13 bases between. This CDR3 region has 14 residues. The CDR3 coding sequence is TGTGCCAGCAGCTTCGGGGACCCCAGTGAGACCCAGTACTTC. This gives the protein CASSFGDPSETQYF.

This clonotype showed up just a few times. DNA for the CDR3: TGTGCCAGCAGTCCACCCGGGCCCGGACAAGGGGAGCAGTACTTC. Translation gives CASSPPGPGQGEQYF. The chain joins TRBV28 to TRBJ2-7; tentative D call: TRBD1 (5 bases). V dropped 5 bases and J dropped 7 bases, with 21 bases sitting between them. Germline-derived CDR1 and CDR2 are MDHEN and SYDVKM. CDR3 length: 15 residues.

This clonotype was picked up many times. CDR3 DNA: TGCAGTCCACATAGAGCGGGGGGTTCTAATGAGCAGTTCTTC. Its protein is CSPHRAGGSNEQFF. The chain recombines TRBV20-1 with TRBJ2-1; TRBD2 matches at 9 bases. Germline-derived CDR1 and CDR2 are DFQATT and SNEGSKA (reference sequence). The CDR3 is 14 amino acids. With 8 bases clipped from V and 7 bases from J, the junction kept 12 bases outside the gene matches.

The V gene is TRBV7-8, the J gene TRBJ2-2; 8 bases match TRBD2. The length of the CDR3 is 17 residues. Germline V gene data show CDR1 as SGHVS and CDR2 as FQNEAQ. V lost 5 bases, J lost 4 bases, and 12 bases stayed unmatched. Written as DNA, the CDR3 is TGTGCCAGCAGCGCCTGGCGGGCTAGCGGGCGCACCGGGGAGCTGTTTTTT. It specifies CASSAWRASGRTGELFF.

As to this clonotype: Given a much more abundant clone one base away, this may be a read error. Here the CDR3 DNA reads TGTGCCAGCAGCCAAGTTAGTGGTCAGCTAGAATTCTCAGATACGCAGTATTTT. Translated, it gives CASSQVSGQLEFSDTQYF. The chain carries TRBV3-1 and TRBJ2-3; D uncertain. CDR3 size: 18 residues. The germline gives CDR1 LGHDT, CDR2 YNNKEL (reference sequence). Trimming left V 1 base short and J 4 bases short, with 21 bases between.

The rearrangement links TRBV28 to TRBJ1-1; no firm D call. The CDR3 extends over 14 amino acids. CDR1 and CDR2 (germline): MDHEN, SYDVKM. Trimming removed 0 bases at V and 3 bases at J, with 8 bases between. The CDR3: CASSLWVGDTEAFF. CDR3 DNA sequence: TGTGCCAGCAGTTTATGGGTCGGGGACACTGAAGCTTTCTTT. Full variable domain (outside the CDR3, taken from reference TRBV28 and TRBJ1-1): DVKVTQSSRYLVKRTGEKVFLECVQDMDHENMFWYRQDPGLGLRLIYFSYDVKMKEKGDIPEGYSVSREKKERFSLILESASTNQTSMYLCASSLWVGDTEAFFGQGTRLTVV.

This clonotype has ten or more counts. V is TRBV7-9 and J is TRBJ2-3, with 7 bases matching TRBD1. The germline V gene has CDR1 SEHNR and CDR2 FQNEAQ (reference sequence). This CDR3 region has 15 residues. The V gene end was trimmed by 3 bases and the J gene end by 3 bases; junction bases not matched to a gene: 6. The CDR3 coding sequence is TGTGCCAGCAGCTTTGACAGGGTCACTACAGATACGCAGTATTTT. This sequence encodes CASSFDRVTTDTQYF.

The chain couples TRBV5-1 to TRBJ2-6; D remains ambiguous. The CDR3 runs to 14 residues. The germline gives CDR1 SGHRS, CDR2 YFSETQ. Trimming stripped 0 bases from V and 2 bases from J, with 3 bases between. DNA of the CDR3: TGCGCCAGCAGCTTGGACCCTGGGGCCAACGTCCTGACTTTC. Translated, it gives CASSLDPGANVLTF.

As concerns this clonotype: A much larger clone sits a single nucleotide away, making a read error possible. V gene TRBV6-1 combines with J gene TRBJ2-5, with D perhaps TRBD1 (6 bases). The germline gives CDR1 MNHNS, CDR2 SASEGT. This CDR3 comprises 17 residues. Trimming took 8 bases from V and 2 from J, leaving 24 bases between them. CDR3 residues: CASADRRGVRGQETQYF. Written as DNA, the CDR3 is TGTGCCAGCGCTGACAGGCGAGGGGTGAGGGGGCAAGAGACCCAGTACTTC.

This clonotype was seen repeatedly, ten times or more. The chain joins TRBV9 to TRBJ2-3, with 10 bases aligning to TRBD2. The CDR3 runs 16 residues. Germline CDR1 reads SGDLS; CDR2 reads YYNGEE. Trimming at V came to 4 bases and at J to 0 bases, leaving 5 bases not matched to a gene. CDR3 sequence reads: CASSFSGGPSTDTQYF. The DNA of the CDR3 is TGTGCCAGCAGCTTTAGCGGGGGGCCTAGCACAGATACGCAGTATTTT.

J is TRBJ2-1 and V is TRBV20-1; D is undetermined. The CDR3 runs 10 residues. The V end was cut by 6 bases, the J end by 7 bases, with 7 bases between. The germline V gene encodes CDR1 DFQATT and CDR2 SNEGSKA (reference sequence). The CDR3 protein is CSAQLNEQFF. CDR3 in DNA: TGCAGTGCGCAACTGAATGAGCAGTTCTTC.

With regard to this clonotype: A much more abundant neighbour one base away suggests this may be a read error. The rearrangement links TRBV6-1 to TRBJ2-7; 9 nucleotides line up with TRBD1. The length of the CDR3 is 15 residues. V was clipped by 5 bases and J by 12 bases; unmatched bases: 17. CDR1 is MNHNS, CDR2 SASEGT, per germline. Here the CDR3 DNA reads TGTGCCAGCAGTTCAAACAGGGGGCCTCAAGAGACCCGGTACTTC. This translates into CASSSNRGPQETRYF.

The chain couples TRBV18 to TRBJ2-7; D tentatively reads TRBD1 or TRBD2 (6 bases each). CDR1 KGHSH and CDR2 LQKENI come from the germline V gene. Trimming pared 5 bases from V and 2 bases from J, leaving 13 bases between. CDR3 length: 14 residues. In DNA, the CDR3 is TGTGCCAGCTCAGCGACAGGAGGGCCCTACGAGCAGTACGTC. It translates to CASSATGGPYEQYV.

This chain joins TRBV7-8 and TRBJ2-3, with 7 bases that match TRBD1. CDR3 length equals 16 residues. After removal of 1 base from V and 0 bases from J, the junction contained 4 bases not matched to a gene. Germline values: CDR1 SGHVS, CDR2 FQNEAQ. CDR3: CASSLEGARSTDTQYF. As DNA, the CDR3 is TGTGCCAGCAGCTTAGAGGGGGCTCGAAGCACAGATACGCAGTATTTT.

This clonotype came up many times. This sequence joins TRBV7-2 and TRBJ2-3, with D perhaps TRBD2 (6 bases). There are 14 residues in the CDR3. Trimming cost V 5 bases and J 3 bases, with 12 bases left between them. The germline CDR1 and CDR2 sequences are SGHTA and FQGNSA. The DNA of the CDR3 is TGTGCCAGCAGCCCCCCACTAGCAACAGATACGCAGTATTTT. The encoded protein is CASSPPLATDTQYF.

In this sample, this clonotype turned up many times. CDR3 nucleotide sequence: TGTGCCAGCAGCTTAGGGGGCCCTATTAGCTCCTACAATGAGCAGTTCTTC. This sequence encodes CASSLGGPISSYNEQFF. The chain is built from TRBV5-4 and TRBJ2-1, with 7 bases that match TRBD1. Germline CDR1 SGHNT, CDR2 YYREEE (reference sequence). With 2 bases clipped from V and 0 bases from J, the junction kept 8 bases outside the gene matches. The CDR3 consists of 17 residues. Drawing the rest from reference TRBV5-4 and TRBJ2-1, the complete variable domain is ETGVTQSPTHLIKTRGQQVTLRCSSQSGHNTVSWYQQALGQGPQFIFQYYREEENGRGNFPPRFSGLQFPNYSSELNVNALELDDSALYLCASSLGGPISSYNEQFFGPGTRLTVL.

This clonotype was recorded a few times. The chain uses TRBV6-1 and TRBJ1-1; D may be TRBD1 (6 bases). Trimming pared 5 bases from V and 4 bases from J, leaving 14 bases between. The CDR3 contains 14 residues. In germline, CDR1 is MNHNS, CDR2 SASEGT. The CDR3 nucleotides read TGTGCCAGCAGTCACAGGGAGTATGGCACTGAAGCTTTCTTT. This translates into CASSHREYGTEAFF.

Of note for this clonotype: A much larger clone sits a single nucleotide away, making a read error possible. The chain employs TRBV12-3 or TRBV12-4 and TRBJ1-4; a weak D match, TRBD1 (5 bases). CDR3 length equals 16 residues. CDR3 nucleotide sequence: TGTGCCAGCAGTCCCGGGAGGGGTGCAACTAATGAAAAACGGTTTTTT. It is translated as CASSPGRGATNEKRFF.

About this clonotype itself: One end of the junction is discordant with germline, which a read error may explain. V is TRBV7-2 and J is TRBJ2-3, with TRBD2 matching over 10 bases. Looked up from germline, CDR1 is SGHTA and CDR2 is FQGNSA. The length of the CDR3 is 16 residues. The CDR3 sequence is CSSSPSGGRITDTQYF. DNA for the CDR3: TGTTCCAGCAGCCCTAGCGGGGGCCGGATTACAGATACGCAGTATTTT.

Comment on this clonotype: A much larger clonotype is one base distant, so this may be a read error. The chain couples TRBV29-1 to TRBJ1-2; perhaps TRBD1 as D (6 bases). CDR1 is SQVTM, CDR2 ANQGSEA, per germline. V lost 1 base, J lost 4 bases, and 13 bases lay in between. The CDR3 runs to 14 residues. CDR3 loop: CSVEVGGGVYGYTF. CDR3 nucleotide sequence: TGCAGCGTTGAAGTTGGGGGCGGCGTCTATGGCTACACCTTC.

This clonotype appeared many times. V usage is TRBV20-1 and J usage is TRBJ1-1, with 7 bases lining up with TRBD1. The CDR3 totals 14 residues. Looked up from germline, CDR1 is DFQATT and CDR2 is SNEGSKA (reference sequence). V lost 0 bases and J lost 4; bases outside the gene matches: 5. The CDR3: CSARDRTGGTEAFF. The CDR3 DNA reads as TGCAGTGCTAGAGATCGGACAGGCGGCACTGAAGCTTTCTTT.

In its sample, this clonotype was seen a few times. This chain connects TRBV11-2 to TRBJ2-1; 8 positions match TRBD1. After removal of 5 bases from V and 4 bases from J, the junction contained 7 bases not matched to a gene. The CDR3 contains 15 residues. Per germline, CDR1 SGHAT and CDR2 FQNNGV. CDR3 DNA: TGTGCCAGCAGCCCAGGGGGCGTGCTTTACAATGAGCAGTTCTTC. As protein: CASSPGGVLYNEQFF.